These T cell receptor beta chains were read from a single sample in a study of blood T cell repertoires in COVID-19. Assay: immunoSEQ multiplex PCR; the TCRdb copy retains only in-frame clones and omits some. The sample has hundreds of thousands of clones, roughly 89% seen once. Sequencing input: peripheral blood. Receptor source: a man in his fifties or sixties who had recovered from COVID-19. The CDR3 runs from the conserved cysteine through the conserved F or W. The D gene is left open where the match is weak. Rows give clone size only sometimes, using once, few, many, or a class for an expanded clone.

-	TRBV18	TRBD2	TRBJ2-7	CASSPILAGAHEQYF	TGTGCCAGCTCACCTATCCTAGCGGGGGCCCACGAGCAGTACTTC
-	TRBV27	TRBD2	TRBJ2-7	CASSSTLAGGAYEQYF	TGTGCCAGCAGTTCGACTTTAGCGGGAGGGGCCTACGAGCAGTACTTC
few	TRBV5-1	TRBD1	TRBJ1-2	CASSLGDRPYGYTF	TGCGCCAGCAGCTTGGGGGACAGACCCTATGGCTACACCTTC
once	TRBV5-6	-	TRBJ1-6	CASSLGSYSPLHF	TGTGCCAGCAGCTTGGGTTCTTATTCACCCCTCCACTTT
-	TRBV11-3	-	TRBJ2-5	CASSPNRLQETQYF	TGTGCCAGCAGCCCAAATAGACTGCAAGAGACCCAGTACTTC
-	TRBV9	-	TRBJ2-7	CASSVGSGGGYEQYF	TGTGCCAGCAGCGTAGGGTCAGGTGGAGGCTACGAGCAGTACTTC
-	TRBV30	TRBD1	TRBJ1-2	CAWNGQGLYGYTF	TGTGCCTGGAACGGACAGGGCCTCTATGGCTACACCTTC
few	TRBV5-5	-	TRBJ2-1	CASFHAGKVYNEQFF	TGTGCCAGCTTTCACGCGGGTAAAGTCTACAATGAGCAGTTCTTC
-	TRBV5-1	TRBD1	TRBJ2-3	CASSSRTGGPTDTQYF	TGCGCCAGCAGCTCCAGGACAGGGGGACCCACAGATACGCAGTATTTT
-	TRBV28	-	TRBJ2-6	CASSLWDSSGANVLTF	TGTGCCAGCAGTTTATGGGACAGCTCTGGGGCCAACGTCCTGACTTTC
-	TRBV27	-	TRBJ2-2	CASRLGAINTGELFF	TGTGCCAGCCGTCTAGGGGCCATAAACACCGGGGAGCTGTTTTTT
-	TRBV19	TRBD1	TRBJ1-1	CASSIRSQGAEAFF	TGTGCCAGTAGTATCAGGTCCCAGGGGGCTGAAGCTTTCTTT
once	TRBV19	-	TRBJ2-1	CASNVGERGTNEQFF	TGTGCCAGTAACGTAGGAGAACGGGGGACCAATGAGCAGTTCTTC
-	TRBV2	-	TRBJ2-3	CASSRTEPSTDTQYF	TGTGCCAGCAGTAGGACAGAGCCTAGCACAGATACGCAGTATTTT
-	TRBV7-9	-	TRBJ1-4	CASSFEEANEKLFF	TGTGCCAGCAGCTTTGAGGAAGCTAATGAAAAACTGTTTTTT
few	TRBV10-2	-	TRBJ1-6	CASSADRGGTYNSPLHF	TGCGCCAGCAGCGCCGATAGGGGGGGAACCTATAATTCACCCCTCCACTTT
-	TRBV5-1	TRBD1	TRBJ1-6	CASSNPGQGGNSPLHF	TGCGCCAGCAGTAATCCCGGCCAGGGGGGTAATTCACCCCTCCACTTT
-	TRBV6-2/TRBV6-3	TRBD2	TRBJ2-5	CASSYGGLAGLQETQYF	TGTGCCAGCAGTTACGGTGGACTAGCGGGACTCCAAGAGACCCAGTACTTC
-	TRBV14	-	TRBJ2-7	CASSHRDNSYEQYF	TGTGCCAGCAGCCACCGGGACAACTCCTACGAGCAGTACTTC
-	TRBV6-5	-	TRBJ2-1	CASSYLSYNEQFF	TGTGCCAGCAGTTATCTCTCCTACAATGAGCAGTTCTTC
-	TRBV5-1	-	TRBJ1-6	CASQVSSPDSPLHF	TGCGCCAGCCAGGTCTCGTCTCCGGATTCACCCCTCCACTTT
-	TRBV25-1	TRBD2	TRBJ2-3	CASSEYRTSVGTDTQYF	TGTGCCAGCAGTGAATATCGGACTAGTGTTGGCACAGATACGCAGTATTTT
-	TRBV2	TRBD2	TRBJ2-3	CASRALAGARTDTQYF	TGTGCCAGCAGGGCACTAGCGGGAGCGAGAACAGATACGCAGTATTTT
-	TRBV6-5	-	TRBJ1-6	CASSYSQGGNSPLHF	TGTGCCAGCAGTTACTCGCAGGGTGGAAATTCACCCCTCCACTTT
-	TRBV19	-	TRBJ2-2	CASRSRVGNTGELFF	TGTGCCAGTAGGAGCAGGGTAGGGAACACCGGGGAGCTGTTTTTT
-	TRBV15	-	TRBJ2-3	CATSRSSGAGATDTQYF	TGTGCCACCAGCAGATCCTCGGGGGCGGGGGCCACAGATACGCAGTATTTT
-	TRBV4-1	-	TRBJ2-1	CASSQGQGGNPYNEQFF	TGCGCCAGCAGCCAAGGCCAGGGCGGGAACCCCTACAATGAGCAGTTCTTC
-	TRBV7-8	-	TRBJ2-2	CASSLGTPGELFF	TGTGCCAGCAGCTTAGGAACTCCCGGGGAGCTGTTTTTT
-	TRBV18	TRBD1	TRBJ2-7	CASSPPKGASEQYF	TGTGCCAGCTCACCACCTAAGGGGGCGAGCGAGCAGTACTTC
-	TRBV12-3/TRBV12-4	TRBD2	TRBJ2-5	CASSQGLAGTQYF	TGTGCCAGCAGTCAGGGACTAGCTGGGACCCAGTACTTC
-	TRBV6-5	-	TRBJ1-5	CASSYGANRGNQPQHF	TGTGCCAGCAGTTACGGGGCCAACCGGGGCAATCAGCCCCAGCATTTT
-	TRBV12-3/TRBV12-4	-	TRBJ2-2	CASSLTEAGELFF	TGTGCCAGCAGTTTAACGGAGGCCGGGGAGCTGTTTTTT
-	TRBV6-5	-	TRBJ1-3	CASIPGSGNTIYF	TGTGCCAGCATTCCGGGATCAGGAAACACCATATATTTT
-	TRBV7-8	TRBD1	TRBJ1-4	CASSSRTGTNEKLFF	TGTGCCAGCAGCTCTAGGACAGGAACTAATGAAAAACTGTTTTTT